This TCR beta chain was profiled in a study of tumor-infiltrating lymphocytes in primary liver carcinoma. Overall study results and limits: Whereas tumor region pairs overlapped more, tumor-adjacent and tumor-blood pairs overlapped less. Tumor top-250-clone fraction significantly exceeded that of blood (p = 0.039).

The length of the CDR3 is 16 residues. Germline V gives CDR1 MNHNS, CDR2 SASEGT. Turning to this clonotype: The target antigen is unknown. Germline is not matched at one junction end, which may reflect a read error.

The researchers produced TCR beta cDNA from around 0.5 ug total RNA with a constant-region primer. Libraries covering TCR beta were generated through three nested multiplex PCR rounds (using a slightly modified ARM-PCR). The opening two PCR rounds, around 9 cycles each, paired TRBV1-TRBV30 forward primers with a C-beta reverse primer. TCRdb re-called the multiplex PCR reads with MiXCR, one entry per CDR3 protein. Here the sample spans hundreds of thousands of distinct CDR3 sequences, about 50% being singletons. It was unsorted whole blood that yielded blood RNA, and germline DNA was also extracted. Sequenced input: peripheral blood. This chain connects TRBV6-1 to TRBJ2-5; 7 bases align to TRBD2. The origin of this receptor is a woman aged 30 to 39 with primary liver carcinoma and hepatitis B virus infection. The CDR3 DNA sequence: TGTACCAGCAGTGAATTAGGTGGGACTAAACAAGAGACCCAGTACTTC. Translating it yields CTSSELGGTKQETQYF.